A selection of T cell receptor beta chains follows, all from one sample in a study of cytomegalovirus exposure and HLA in healthy donors. Assay: immunoSEQ multiplex PCR; the TCRdb copy retains only in-frame clones and omits some. The table includes 250,000 to 350,000 clones, more than 75% detected once. The sample comprised PBMCs. The source is a young woman in good health and CMV-seronegative. Both conserved end residues are part of each CDR3. D genes are given only for firm matches. Clone size appears in some rows only: once, few, many, or a class for an expanded clone.

CDR3nt | CDR3aa | v_gene | d_gene | abundance | j_gene
TGTGCCAGCAGTGACTCGATTTACCAGGACGGGGAGCTGTTTTTT | CASSDSIYQDGELFF | TRBV6-4 | . | . | TRBJ2-2
TGTGCCAGCAGCTTACAGGGGGGCGAAACCTACGAGCAGTACTTC | CASSLQGGETYEQYF | TRBV7-9 | . | . | TRBJ2-7
TGTGCCAGCAGTTTAGACTGGCCGGGACAGGGCTACAATGAGCAGTTCTTC | CASSLDWPGQGYNEQFF | TRBV28 | TRBD1 | . | TRBJ2-1
TGCGCCAGCAGCTTGGTGTGGACAGGGGGCCTCAATGAGCAGTTCTTC | CASSLVWTGGLNEQFF | TRBV5-1 | TRBD1 | . | TRBJ2-1
TGTGCCAGCAGCGTAGTTGCTAGCGGGCCGTACAATGAGCAGTTCTTC | CASSVVASGPYNEQFF | TRBV9 | TRBD2 | . | TRBJ2-1
TGTGCCAGCAGCCGAGGGGACAGGATCTTCACAGATACGCAGTATTTT | CASSRGDRIFTDTQYF | TRBV13 | TRBD1 | . | TRBJ2-3
TGTGCCAGCAGTGTATTGGGACACCGGTTGGGAGATACGCAGTATTTT | CASSVLGHRLGDTQYF | TRBV2 | . | . | TRBJ2-3
TGTGCCAGCAGCCCAGGGGTTATAGGTATGAATGAGCAGTTCTTC | CASSPGVIGMNEQFF | TRBV27 | . | . | TRBJ2-1
TGTGCCAGCAGCCGAGACGACAGAGTCACCGGGGAGCTGTTTTTT | CASSRDDRVTGELFF | TRBV4-2 | . | . | TRBJ2-2
TGTGCCAGCAGCGCCGACGAGGGCGATCAGCCCCAGCATTTT | CASSADEGDQPQHF | TRBV25-1 | . | few | TRBJ1-5
TGTGCCAGCAGTTACCGGGACAGTCCCTCCTACGAGCAGTACTTC | CASSYRDSPSYEQYF | TRBV6-5 | TRBD1 | . | TRBJ2-7
TGTGCCAGTAGTATTCGGCGGACAGGGATAATAGAGCAGTACTTC | CASSIRRTGIIEQYF | TRBV19 | TRBD1 | . | TRBJ2-7
TGCGCCAGCAGCTTGCTTTCCCCACTAGCGGATTTCACCGGGGAGCTGTTTTTT | CASSLLSPLADFTGELFF | TRBV5-1 | TRBD2 | few | TRBJ2-2
TGTGCCATCAGTGGTGGTAGCGGGACCGGTGAGCAGTTCTTC | CAISGGSGTGEQFF | TRBV10-3 | TRBD2 | once | TRBJ2-1
TGTGCCAGCAGTTTATTCGTGACAGGTGGACTCGGCGAGCAGTACTTC | CASSLFVTGGLGEQYF | TRBV27 | . | . | TRBJ2-7
TGTGCCAGCAGCTCCCCAGTAGCGGGAGCCTACGAGCAGTACTTC | CASSSPVAGAYEQYF | TRBV11-2 | TRBD2 | few | TRBJ2-7
TGTGCCAGCAGCTTAGGGACAAAGAACGTGAACACTGAAGCTTTCTTT | CASSLGTKNVNTEAFF | TRBV7-9 | . | . | TRBJ1-1
TGTGCCAGCAGGCGTACAGGGAGTGTCTATGGCTACACCTTC | CASRRTGSVYGYTF | TRBV6-1 | . | . | TRBJ1-2
TGCAGCGCCTCCCAGGGGGCCTGGGGCACTGAAGCTTTCTTT | CSASQGAWGTEAFF | TRBV29-1 | TRBD1 | . | TRBJ1-1
TGTGCCAGCAGCTTGGCTATAGGCTACACCTTC | CASSLAIGYTF | TRBV5-5 | . | . | TRBJ1-2
TGTGCCAGCACAACCGGGGGGACCCAGTACTTC | CASTTGGTQYF | TRBV7-6 | . | . | TRBJ2-5
TGTGCCAGCAGCCTACTTAGGGGGAACACTGAAGCTTTCTTT | CASSLLRGNTEAFF | TRBV7-2 | . | . | TRBJ1-1
TGTGCCAGCAGCGTAGGCGGGCAGGGGAGTGAAGCTTTCTTT | CASSVGGQGSEAFF | TRBV9 | . | . | TRBJ1-1
TGCGCCAGCAGCTTGGGGACTAGCGGATCTGGGGCCAACGTCCTGACTTTC | CASSLGTSGSGANVLTF | TRBV5-1 | TRBD2 | . | TRBJ2-6
TGCGCCAGCAGCCTGGGACTAGCGGGCACCGGGGAGCTGTTTTTT | CASSLGLAGTGELFF | TRBV4-1 | TRBD2 | . | TRBJ2-2
TGTGCCAGTGCCCCCCAGATCGCTGGAAACACCATATATTTT | CASAPQIAGNTIYF | TRBV19 | . | . | TRBJ1-3
TGTGCCTGGGAACAGGGAAAAGAGACCCAGTACTTC | CAWEQGKETQYF | TRBV30 | . | . | TRBJ2-5
TGTGCCAGTAGTTTTCGCGTCGGGACAGTGTATGGCTACACCTTC | CASSFRVGTVYGYTF | TRBV19 | TRBD1 | . | TRBJ1-2
TGTGCCAGCAGCGGAGGGCACAAAAACATTCAGTACTTC | CASSGGHKNIQYF | TRBV9 | . | . | TRBJ2-4